This TCR beta chain was identified during a study of cytomegalovirus exposure and HLA in healthy donors (dated by TCRdb to the late 2010s). With respect to the entire study: An earlier analysis of some 600 of the donors reported approximately 280 Gb of sequence data and about 120 million unique TCR beta sequences obtained from some 200 million T cells. Roughly 310 gigabases of sequencing data and tens of millions of unique TCR sequences were included in an early release covering several hundred HLA-typed donors. The genetic ancestry cluster associated with self-reported Caucasian donors included 65% to 90% of the roughly 390 genotyped donors. The study was designed to test whether signatures of past pathogen exposure could be identified by cataloging public T cell receptors. The study profiled the T cell repertoires of fewer than 850 subjects by immunosequencing and related them to cytomegalovirus serostatus. Along with the approximately 670-subject first cohort, a separate validation cohort of around 110 different subjects was used. High-throughput TCR immunosequencing, statistical association of individual TCRs with disease status, and machine learning were combined to predict cytomegalovirus infection status. A later analysis re-analyzed previously published TCR beta repertoires from 650 to 800 donors and added high-resolution HLA genotyping to study TCR occurrence patterns. The later analysis used no new phenotypic data to find candidate immune exposures, relying instead on TCR beta sequences and their occurrence across donors. To decide whether each TCR beta V gene segment behaved as functional or pseudogenic, an earlier analysis of some 570 of the donors relied on high-throughput TCR beta sequencing. Donor age, sex, ethnicity and CMV serostatus were compiled alongside the repertoire data. Genome-wide SNP genotypes for about 60% of the roughly 670 donors were used in a later genetic analysis, which treated that subset as a discovery cohort. All discovery cohort repertoires had been generated using a single sequencing platform. Class I and class II HLA loci were covered by the typing at four-digit resolution. The number of typed donors differed by locus: about 629-630 for A, B, C, DRB1 and DQB1; roughly 510 for DQA1; around 610 for DPA1; and some 430 for DPB1. A handful of DR-DQ haplotypes were handled as single units for association and clustering because linkage in the cohort was strong. Among some 410 genotyped donors of the cohort, an average of 235,054 unique TCR beta nucleotide sequences were sequenced per donor, roughly 20% of them non-productive.

CDR3 length: 16 amino acids, cysteine to phenylalanine. Here the CDR3 DNA is all that survives: 48 bases in frame from base 1. V loses 7 bases of germline sequence and J loses 5 bases, and the interval between the two ends is 18 bases. The germline V gene (reference sequence) sets CDR1 to SSHAT and CDR2 to FNYEAQ. Library preparation used the immunoSEQ multiplex PCR assay. For the multiplex PCR, a mixture combining 60 forward primers for TCR Vbeta segments and 13 reverse primers for TCR Jbeta segments was used. Amplification of the CDR3 region of rearranged TCR beta genes was performed with a multiplex PCR assay on genomic DNA. On the Illumina HiSeq System, the amplified TCR beta libraries were sequenced as 87-base-pair reads. The original pipeline was this. In a later analysis, some 80 million unique TCR beta chains were counted across the 500 to 850 repertoires, and about 10 million of these chains were shared by at least two donors. To remove PCR and sequencing errors, raw reads were error-corrected and collapsed into unique sequences using a nearest-neighbor algorithm that merged closely related sequences. CDR3 sequences were aligned to IMGT reference sequences to assign V, D and J gene segments. For a sequence to be retained, a match of at least six nucleotides to both a V gene segment and a J gene segment was required. A rearrangement was called productive if the CDR3 had no stop codons and remained in frame with V and J, and every other rearrangement was called non-productive. Following IMGT convention, CDR3 was defined as the stretch from the second conserved V-encoded cysteine to the conserved J-encoded phenylalanine. The earlier analysis of 587 of the donors excluded sequences that lacked an unambiguous match to a single V gene segment. An earlier analysis of fewer than 650 of the donors classified V segments as functional when productive rearrangements were above 56.7% and as segregating when the standard deviation between donors was above 5%. A statistical classification framework was built for diagnosing cytomegalovirus status from the catalog of TCR beta chain sequences. A later analysis assigned V and J genes by comparing TCR nucleotide sequences with IMGT/GENE-DB human TR gene sequences. Using the TCRdist pipeline, a later analysis assigned CDR3 sequences along with most-parsimonious VDJ recombination scenarios. In a later analysis, every TCR beta chain was defined by the combination of its CDR3 amino acid sequence and its V-gene family, and reads without a unique V-gene family were dropped. In a later analysis, 500 to 650 highly shared, low-generation-probability nucleotide sequences were removed to address suspected cross-contamination and a sequencing artifact. In a later analysis, a clonal expansion index was calculated for each public chain from normalized within-repertoire ranks of inferred template counts. In a later analysis, generation probabilities were computed using a VDJ recombination model fitted to out-of-frame rearrangements, and the results were checked against IGoR. A later analysis scored TCR-TCR, TCR-HLA and TCR-CMV co-occurrence with hypergeometric tests, applying a repertoire-size bias correction to TCR pairs. False discovery rates were estimated in a later analysis by permuting HLA or CMV assignments 20 times. In a later analysis, co-occurring TCRs were grouped using DBSCAN, and TCRdist sequence similarity was added for clustering within HLA-allele-positive subsets. Repertoires with fewer than 30,000 or more than 120,000 public chains were left out of co-occurrence clustering, as were a few repertoires with anomalous nucleotide sharing. Not all clones reach the TCRdb copy of this immuneACCESS table, which keeps in-frame sequences only. Checked studies attribute under half of the gap to unresolved V genes and leave the rest unexplained. That table gives V, J and clone size, and the DNA gave D and trimming. The sample table holds around 100,000 clones. Together, the top ten hold roughly 3.6% of the sample.

The cohort consisted of 600 to 750 healthy bone marrow donors. At the time of sampling, all cohort members were nominally healthy, though unrecorded immune exposures were likely present. The donor tested CMV seronegative, placing the donor among the approximately 360 seronegative members of the cohort. A peripheral blood sample was collected from each donor, and TCR beta sequencing was performed on peripheral blood mononuclear cells. Genomic DNA extraction from the blood cell samples was performed with the Qiagen DNeasy Blood Extraction Kit. For this clone: The target of this receptor is not known.

Paper-wide results and their limitations: A further reported finding was that TCR beta sequences accurately predicted the HLA-A and HLA-B alleles for most subjects in the first cohort. In vitro tests confirmed that a few of the cytomegalovirus-associated TCR beta chains recognize cytomegalovirus antigens. In both the original and validation cohorts, the classifier was reported to diagnose cytomegalovirus status with high specificity and sensitivity. A later analysis found that TCR association rates varied across HLA loci, with DRB1 alleles showing the most associated TCRs and HLA-C alleles the fewest. In a later analysis, several top co-occurrence clusters were reported to appear linked to parvovirus B19, influenza, CMV and Epstein-Barr virus. Because HLA typing was unavailable for some donors at each locus, only the typed subset was used in association tests. While some public TCRs were present in many individuals, most TCR sequences turned up only very rarely across donors. According to a later genetic analysis, donors in an Asian-associated ancestry cluster had fewer N-insertions in productive TCRs than the approximately 610-donor mean. Some IMGT-functional V segments, including TRBV6-2 and TRBV6-3, could not be told apart with the 87-base-pair reads, so those segments were excluded. Most CMV-associated TCR beta chains appeared to be HLA-restricted in a later analysis, and the HLA associations seemed to be driven largely by CMV exposure. Linkage disequilibrium might explain the correlated functional status among segregating V segments, but an unknown experimental factor could not be ruled out. Specific HLA alleles were associated with about 17,000 TCR beta sequences at a false discovery rate of 0.05 in a later analysis. An association between a missense DCLRE1C variant and V-gene and J-gene trimming of TCR beta chains was found in a later genetic analysis and replicated in an independent cohort. When HLA alleles, especially DR and DQ, strongly co-occurred, attributing TCR associations to individual alleles was difficult. Sequencing depth was assumed to be roughly uniform across donors in the presence/absence analyses, though that assumption may not hold. For the cohort, immune exposure information was limited to CMV serostatus. The authors suggested that the approach could potentially be extended to other disease states and immunological phenotypes. An earlier analysis of around 600 of the donors showed that most TCR beta V segments appeared in productive rearrangements either about 90% or about 30% of the time, which broadly matched IMGT annotations. The sequencing pipeline was judged likely to have produced a cluster of highly shared sequence variants as a technical artifact. The study gave a list of about 160 TCR beta chains associated with cytomegalovirus. Compared with equally common non-associated chains, HLA-associated TCR beta chains in a later analysis were more clonally expanded and had lower generation probabilities. Because counts were too low, 15 to 20 rarely observed V segments, including chromosome 9 orphons, were excluded from the earlier analysis of 587 of the donors. This cohort had only TCR beta chains sequenced, and the lack of alpha or paired-chain data limited which features could be detected.

This chain is built from TRBV7-7 and TRBJ1-6; the D segment cannot be called with confidence. This TCR derives from a man aged 25-45 years in good health and CMV-seronegative. Sequencing was carried out using PBMCs. Here the CDR3 is given as CASNSPTETDNSPLHF. The DNA sequence is TGTGCCAGCAACTCACCGACGGAGACCGATAATTCACCCCTCCACTTT.